The next 30 T cell receptor beta chains were all read from a single sample in a study of beta chain features in type 1 diabetes. Study-level results: Type 1 diabetes patients had TCRB CDR3s that were shorter (moderately but significantly so) in all four CD4+ subsets.

Every bit of the isolated RNA underwent reverse transcription, so sequencing read expressed TCRB transcripts. Data came from immunoSEQ multiplex PCR; TCRdb stores just in-frame clones and leaves some out. The top ten hold 2.6% of the sample, which has 120,000 or so clones, roughly 17% seen once. Antigen specificity for these receptors is unknown. Source material: central memory CD4+ T cells from blood. These receptors all stem from a man younger than 35 with type 1 diabetes.

This clone appeared many times. This chain connects TRBV4-2 to TRBJ2-1; weak D call: TRBD2 (5 bases). V was clipped by 0 bases and J by 12 bases, with 18 bases between them. Germline CDR1 and CDR2: LGHNA and YNFKEQ. The CDR3 has 15 amino acids. CDR3 coding DNA: TGTGCCAGCAGCCAAGATCAGCCGGGAAGCAGTTTGCAGTTCTTC. Translated, it gives CASSQDQPGSSLQFF.

This rearrangement joins TRBV4-3 to TRBJ2-2; 9 positions agree with TRBD2. Germline CDR1 is LGHNA and CDR2 is YSLEER. This CDR3 comprises 16 residues. J was trimmed by 7 bases and V by 1 base; bases with no gene match: 7. CDR3 coding DNA: TGCGCCAGCAGCCAAGTTGCGGGGGGGCCGTTCGGGGAGCTGTTTTTT. Amino acid sequence: CASSQVAGGPFGELFF.

This clone was observed a handful of times. V is TRBV18 and J is TRBJ2-7; the D gene is possibly TRBD2 (5 bases). This CDR3 has 15 amino acids. V lost 0 bases and J lost 3, with 12 bases in between. Per germline, CDR1 KGHSH and CDR2 LQKENI. Here the CDR3 reads CASSPPGALYYEQYF. The CDR3, as DNA: TGTGCCAGCTCACCACCGGGAGCGTTATACTACGAGCAGTACTTC.

The sample holds a few counts of this clone. The gene calls are TRBV11-2 and TRBJ2-7; D not resolved. Trimming took off 0 bases at V and 0 bases at J, with 12 bases between the two ends. The germline CDR1 and CDR2 sequences are SGHAT and FQNNGV. This CDR3 region has 16 residues. The CDR3 sequence is CASSLDLQASSYEQYF. CDR3 nucleotide sequence: TGTGCCAGCAGCTTAGACCTCCAGGCCAGCTCCTACGAGCAGTACTTC.

This chain connects TRBV28 to TRBJ1-5, with 8 positions matching TRBD1. This CDR3 has 13 amino acids. Trimming took 10 bases from V and 5 from J; bases not matched to a gene: 7. From germline, CDR1 is MDHEN and CDR2 SYDVKM. CDR3: CATETGAHQPQHF. CDR3 coding DNA: TGTGCCACCGAGACAGGGGCTCATCAGCCCCAGCATTTT.

Ten or more counts support this clone. CDR3 region: CASKGTAQNYGYTF. CDR3 DNA: TGTGCCAGCAAGGGGACAGCACAAAACTATGGCTACACCTTC. The chain links TRBV2 to TRBJ1-2; 7 bases are shared with TRBD1. Germline V gene sequence: CDR1 SNHLY, CDR2 FYNNEI. With V trimmed by 7 bases and J by 2 bases, 7 bases remained unmatched. This CDR3 is 14 amino acids long.

This clone was recorded a few times. The chain carries TRBV25-1 and TRBJ2-1; D is possibly TRBD1 (6 bases). The length of the CDR3 is 14 residues. V was trimmed by 3 bases and J by 10 bases, leaving 16 bases between them. Germline V CDR1 and CDR2: MGHDK, SYGVNS. The CDR3 sequence is CASSDKALGQEQFF. The CDR3 DNA reads as TGTGCCAGCAGTGATAAGGCTTTAGGACAGGAGCAGTTCTTC. The variable domain in full, with the rest retrieved from reference TRBV25-1 and TRBJ2-1, is EADIYQTPRYLVIGTGKKITLECSQTMGHDKMYWYQQDPGMELHLIHYSYGVNSTEKGDLSSESTVSRIRTEHFPLTLESARPSHTSQYLCASSDKALGQEQFFGPGTRLTVL.

The rearrangement uses TRBV5-4 and TRBJ2-3; D remains unclear. The CDR3 extends over 16 amino acids. CDR1 is SGHNT, CDR2 YYREEE, per germline (reference sequence). The V gene lost 4 bases and the J gene lost 5 bases, with 20 bases spanning the gap. CDR3 in DNA: TGTGCCAGCAGCCCCCCGGACCGATTAACCAGAGATACGCAGTATTTT. Amino acid sequence: CASSPPDRLTRDTQYF.

The chain recombines TRBV29-1 with TRBJ2-5; 10 nucleotides align to TRBD1. This CDR3 contains 14 residues. Germline CDR1 is SQVTM and CDR2 is ANQGSEA. Trimming cost V 6 bases and J 4 bases; bases outside gene matches: 8. The CDR3, as DNA: TGCAGCGTAGACCCGGGACAGGGGCGAGAGACCCAGTACTTC. Encoded protein: CSVDPGQGRETQYF.

This clone was seen only a few times. J is TRBJ2-2 and V is TRBV4-2; a possible D gene is TRBD2 (6 bases). The CDR3 extends over 16 amino acids. V was trimmed by 4 bases and J by 2 bases, leaving 14 bases between them. Per the germline V gene, CDR1 is LGHNA and CDR2 is YNFKEQ. The DNA of the CDR3 is TGTGCCAGCAGCCCTCAAGGAGGGAGCAACACCGGGGAGCTGTTTTTT. Protein product: CASSPQGGSNTGELFF.

This clone came up a few times. V gene TRBV30 combines with J gene TRBJ2-1; weak D call: TRBD2 (6 bases). Trimming left V 7 bases short and J 3 bases short, with 25 bases between. This CDR3 is 17 amino acids long. The germline V gene has CDR1 GTSNPN and CDR2 SVGIG (reference sequence). CDR3: CAFTLASHNILYNEQFF. The CDR3 bases are TGTGCCTTCACTCTAGCGAGCCACAATATTCTCTACAATGAGCAGTTCTTC.

In this sample, this clone turned up a few times. This chain connects TRBV6-5 to TRBJ2-7, with 9 positions matching TRBD2. V lost 0 bases to trimming and J lost 6 bases; unmatched junction nucleotides: 6. Germline values: CDR1 MNHEY, CDR2 SVGAGI. This CDR3 has 15 residues. The CDR3 DNA reads TGTGCCAGCAGTTACTCGACGCGGGAGGGCGTCGAGCAGTACTTC. Translated, it gives CASSYSTREGVEQYF.

This clone was seen a few times. The chain uses TRBV13 and TRBJ2-3; TRBD2 aligns across 14 bases. In germline, CDR1 is PRHDT, CDR2 FYEKMQ (reference sequence). J was trimmed by 4 bases and V by 5 bases; bases with no gene match: 8. The CDR3 has 17 amino acids. The CDR3 bases are TGTGCCAGCAGCGCCCGACTAGCGGGAGGGAGCGCAGATACGCAGTATTTT. It encodes CASSARLAGGSADTQYF.

This clone came up a few times. This sequence joins TRBV5-6 and TRBJ1-6; D not certain. V lost 0 bases and J lost 7, with 8 bases in between. From germline, CDR1 is SGHDT and CDR2 YYEEEE. CDR3 length equals 14 residues. The chain's CDR3 is CASSLGVSNSPLHF. The CDR3 DNA reads TGTGCCAGCAGCTTGGGCGTCAGCAATTCACCCCTCCACTTT.

This clone was observed a single time. The V call is TRBV9, the J call TRBJ2-5; 11 nucleotides line up with TRBD2. The CDR3 is 15 amino acids. Germline values: CDR1 SGDLS, CDR2 YYNGEE. V lost 4 bases, J lost 5 bases, and 7 bases stayed unmatched. In DNA form, the CDR3 reads TGTGCCAGCAGCCCAACCGGGACTAGCGGCGAGACCCAGTACTTC. Residues: CASSPTGTSGETQYF.

The table lists this clone with a few counts. J is TRBJ2-6 and V is TRBV30; no definite D call. CDR1 GTSNPN and CDR2 SVGIG come from the germline V gene (reference sequence). The CDR3 runs 16 residues. Trimming took 2 bases from V and 1 from J, leaving 12 bases between them. CDR3 sequence reads: CAWSRVMRSGANVLTF. DNA of the CDR3: TGTGCCTGGAGTCGGGTTATGAGGTCTGGGGCCAACGTCCTGACTTTC.

V usage is TRBV7-8 and J usage is TRBJ1-5, with D possibly being TRBD1 (6 bases). This CDR3 is 16 amino acids long. V gave up 4 bases and J gave up 3 bases, with 16 bases separating them. The germline V gene has CDR1 SGHVS and CDR2 FQNEAQ. The CDR3 spells CASSSQPQGYNQPQHF. CDR3 coding DNA: TGTGCCAGCAGCTCCCAACCACAGGGCTACAATCAGCCCCAGCATTTT.

This clone occurred a few times. J is TRBJ2-7 and V is TRBV29-1; 10 nucleotides line up with TRBD2. CDR1 and CDR2 from the germline V gene are SQVTM and ANQGSEA. V shed 5 bases, J shed 0 bases, and the junction held 4 bases outside the gene matches. The CDR3 runs to 14 residues. CDR3: CSVTSSGSSYEQYF. Here the CDR3 DNA reads TGCAGCGTTACGTCTAGCGGGAGCTCCTACGAGCAGTACTTC.

This clone was recorded a few times. The chain uses TRBV4-3 and TRBJ2-4; the D is unclear. Between the trimmed V and J ends, which lost 4 bases and 0 bases, there was a span of 10 bases. CDR1 is LGHNA and CDR2 is YSLEER in the germline V gene. This CDR3 has 15 residues. As DNA, the CDR3 is TGCGCCAGCAGCCCCAGCAGACTAGCCAAAAACATTCAGTACTTC. Translating gives CASSPSRLAKNIQYF.

V is TRBV19 and J is TRBJ2-5; D gene unclear. The CDR3 has 15 amino acids. From germline, CDR1 is LNHDA and CDR2 SQIVND (reference sequence). The V end lost 6 bases, the J end lost 5 bases, and 19 bases lay between the germline ends. The CDR3 loop is CASSDGRFIGETQYF. CDR3 in DNA: TGTGCCAGTAGCGACGGACGGTTCATAGGGGAGACCCAGTACTTC. The full variable domain, rest sourced from reference TRBV19 and TRBJ2-5, is DGGITQSPKYLFRKEGQNVTLSCEQNLNHDAMYWYRQDPGQGLRLIYYSQIVNDFQKGDIAEGYSVSREKKESFPLTVTSAQKNPTAFYLCASSDGRFIGETQYFGPGTRLLVL.

The rearrangement joins TRBV29-1 to TRBJ2-7; tentative D call: TRBD1 (5 bases). Germline V gene sequence: CDR1 SQVTM, CDR2 ANQGSEA. The CDR3 consists of 11 residues. Trimming shortened V by 4 bases and J by 3 bases, and 7 bases separated the two germline ends. This CDR3 is CSVGQYYEQYF. CDR3 in DNA: TGCAGCGTTGGACAGTACTACGAGCAGTACTTC.

About this clone: Other DNA variants within this sample encode the same CDR3. The J gene is TRBJ1-2, the V gene TRBV20-1; D call uncertain. V dropped 3 bases and J dropped 5 bases, with 4 bases sitting between them. The germline CDR1 and CDR2 sequences are DFQATT and SNEGSKA (reference sequence). The CDR3 totals 10 residues. This chain's CDR3 is CSASGYGYTF. The CDR3 DNA is TGCAGTGCTAGCGGGTATGGCTACACCTTC.

V usage is TRBV2 and J usage is TRBJ2-3, with 11 bases fitting TRBD2. Losses at the gene ends were 5 bases for V and 5 bases for J; bases not matched to a gene: 9. The CDR3 contains 16 residues. The germline CDR1 and CDR2 sequences are SNHLY and FYNNEI. The CDR3 region has the DNA TGTGCCAGCAGTATAGGGACTAGCGGACCAGGAGATACGCAGTATTTT. Its translation is CASSIGTSGPGDTQYF.

The chain uses TRBV10-2 and TRBJ1-5; a weak D match, TRBD1 (6 bases). The CDR3 contains 15 residues. The V gene's germline CDR1 is WSHSY and CDR2 SAAADI. V was shortened by 3 bases and J by 1 base, with 10 bases between the two germline ends. The CDR3 here is CASSDRGLSNQPQHF. The CDR3 bases are TGCGCCAGCAGTGATCGGGGGCTGAGCAATCAGCCCCAGCATTTT.

This clone has a handful of counts. This specimen includes other DNA sequences encoding the same CDR3. The CDR3 region is CASSQETQYF. The CDR3 DNA reads TGTGCCAGCAGTCAAGAGACCCAGTACTTC. The chain uses TRBV28 and TRBJ2-5; unclear D gene. The V and J ends lost 5 bases and 2 bases respectively, with 0 bases between them. There are 10 residues in the CDR3. Looked up from germline, CDR1 is MDHEN and CDR2 is SYDVKM.

This clone was counted between two and nine times. The chain combines TRBV27 with TRBJ2-1; 10 positions agree with TRBD1. The V gene's germline CDR1 is MNHEY and CDR2 SMNVEV (reference sequence). The J segment lost 6 bases and the V segment lost 3 bases, leaving 5 bases of the junction unmatched. CDR3 length: 15 residues. The CDR3 loop is CASSLAWTGGNEQFF. CDR3 nucleotides: TGTGCCAGCAGTTTGGCTTGGACAGGGGGCAATGAGCAGTTCTTC.

This clone was counted a few times. V is TRBV10-3 and J is TRBJ1-6; D perhaps matches TRBD1 (6 bases). The V end was cut by 3 bases, the J end by 10 bases, with 13 bases between. The CDR3 runs to 14 residues. Germline V gives CDR1 ENHRY, CDR2 SYGVKD. This CDR3 reads CAISERGAESPLHF. For the CDR3, the DNA is TGTGCCATCAGTGAACGGGGGGCTGAATCACCCCTCCACTTT.

This sequence joins TRBV10-3 and TRBJ2-7, with a tentative D call TRBD1 (6 bases). Germline V gives CDR1 ENHRY, CDR2 SYGVKD. V was cut by 7 bases and J by 5 bases, with 12 bases left in between. The CDR3 covers 12 residues. The CDR3 loop reads CAITSGEDEQYF. The CDR3 coding sequence is TGTGCCATCACCTCAGGGGAAGACGAGCAGTACTTC.

This clone was counted between two and nine times. V and J are TRBV4-1 and TRBJ2-5, with 10 bases aligning to TRBD1. This CDR3 has 15 amino acids. V trimming: 5 bases; J trimming: 5 bases; junction bases outside the gene matches: 8. Per the germline V gene, CDR1 is MGHRA and CDR2 is YSYEKL. CDR3 sequence reads: CASSVPGTGDETQYF. The CDR3 coding sequence is TGCGCCAGCAGCGTCCCAGGGACAGGGGACGAGACCCAGTACTTC.

J is TRBJ2-5 and V is TRBV2; tentative D call: TRBD2 (5 bases). CDR3 length: 14 amino acids. Germline V gene data show CDR1 as SNHLY and CDR2 as FYNNEI. Deletions cut 1 base from V and 3 bases from J, with 9 bases between. The CDR3 reads CASSEEAGEETQYF. The CDR3 DNA is TGTGCCAGCAGTGAAGAAGCCGGGGAAGAGACCCAGTACTTC. Looking up the rest from reference TRBV2 and TRBJ2-5 gives the full variable domain: EPEVTQTPSHQVTQMGQEVILRCVPISNHLYFYWYRQILGQKVEFLVSFYNNEISEKSEIFDDQFSVERPDGSNFTLKIRSTKLEDSAMYFCASSEEAGEETQYFGPGTRLLVL.